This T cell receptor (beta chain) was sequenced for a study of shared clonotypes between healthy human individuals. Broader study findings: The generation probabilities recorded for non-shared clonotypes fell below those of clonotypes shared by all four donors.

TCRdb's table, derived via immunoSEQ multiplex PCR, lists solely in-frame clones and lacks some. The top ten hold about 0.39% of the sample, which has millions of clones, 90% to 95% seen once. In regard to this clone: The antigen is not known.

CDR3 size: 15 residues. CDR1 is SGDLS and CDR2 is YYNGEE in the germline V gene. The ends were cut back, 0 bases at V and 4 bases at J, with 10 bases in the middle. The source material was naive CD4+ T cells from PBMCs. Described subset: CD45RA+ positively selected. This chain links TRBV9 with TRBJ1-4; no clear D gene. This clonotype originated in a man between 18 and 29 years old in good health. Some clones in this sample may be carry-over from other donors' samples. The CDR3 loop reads CASSVGESFNEKLFF. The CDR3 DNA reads TGTGCCAGCAGCGTAGGGGAGAGTTTTAATGAAAAACTGTTTTTT.